The 10 T cell receptor beta chains presented below share a single source sample, sequenced in a study of T cells in Graves' hyperthyroidism and ophthalmopathy. Using RNA transcripts as the source, TCR beta CDR3 regions were amplified. Researchers ran a first-round RT-PCR on the TCR CDR3 using the HTBI primer set. A single record per CDR3 protein comes from TCRdb applying MiXCR to the multiplex PCR reads. The sample holds approximately 500,000 distinct CDR3 sequences, 35% to 55% seen once. Sequencing used peripheral blood or thyroid tissue (not recorded which). These receptors all come from a woman aged 18-29 years with Graves' hyperthyroidism.

This chain joins TRBV3-1 and TRBJ2-2; 8 bases are shared with TRBD2. The CDR3 length is 14 residues. Germline V CDR1 and CDR2: LGHDT, YNNKEL (reference sequence). Losses at the gene ends were 7 bases for V and 6 bases for J; bases not matched to a gene: 7. CDR3 in DNA: TGTGCCAGCAAGCGAGGACTAGCCTCCGGGGAGCTGTTTTTT. Protein: CASKRGLASGELFF.

This sequence joins TRBV2 and TRBJ1-5; unclear D gene. V shed 6 bases and J shed 9 bases, with 18 bases lying between them. CDR1 SNHLY and CDR2 FYNNEI come from the germline V gene. The CDR3 totals 14 residues. CDR3 nucleotide sequence: TGTGCCAGCAGCCTCGGGCCGGGAGGTATGCCCCAGCATTTT. Translating gives CASSLGPGGMPQHF.

The rearrangement joins TRBV18 to TRBJ2-7, with D maybe TRBD1 (6 bases). The germline V and J ends were trimmed by 1 base and 7 bases, with 14 bases remaining between them. The CDR3 length is 14 residues. Germline assignment: CDR1 KGHSH and CDR2 LQKENI. The CDR3 here is CASSPRNRVEEQYF. CDR3 sequence (DNA): TGTGCCAGCTCACCACGTAACAGGGTAGAAGAGCAGTACTTC.

This clonotype was seen many times. The rearrangement joins TRBV20-1 to TRBJ1-2, with 10 bases matching TRBD1. Losses at the gene ends were 6 bases for V and 2 bases for J; bases not matched to a gene: 9. The CDR3 runs to 15 residues. The germline CDR1 and CDR2 sequences are DFQATT and SNEGSKA (reference sequence). The CDR3 bases are TGCAGTGCCTCGACCCGGGACAGGGGAAACTATGGCTACACCTTC. Translated: CSASTRDRGNYGYTF.

The chain uses TRBV7-9 and TRBJ2-7, with 8 nucleotides matching TRBD2. With 5 bases clipped from V and 7 bases from J, the junction kept 10 bases outside the gene matches. Per the germline V gene, CDR1 is SEHNR and CDR2 is FQNEAQ (reference sequence). The CDR3 is made up of 14 amino acids. The CDR3 nucleotides are TGTGCCAGCAGCACCCAGCGGGAGCGTAATGAGCAGTACTTC. Translation gives CASSTQRERNEQYF.

In its sample, this clonotype was seen a few times. CDR3 in amino acids: CASSFTLGAKGGNTGELFF. The CDR3 bases are TGTGCCAGCAGTTTTACTTTAGGGGCTAAGGGCGGGAACACCGGGGAGCTGTTTTTT. V and J are TRBV28 and TRBJ2-2, with TRBD1 as a possible D gene (5 bases). The CDR3 is made up of 19 amino acids. Germline CDR1 reads MDHEN; CDR2 reads SYDVKM. Trimming stripped 3 bases from V and 1 base from J, with 21 bases between.

The chain uses TRBV20-1 and TRBJ2-5; D is possibly TRBD1 or TRBD2 (5 bases each). The CDR3 covers 16 residues. V was trimmed by 6 bases and J by 11 bases, leaving 31 bases between them. CDR1 and CDR2 (germline): DFQATT, SNEGSKA (reference sequence). CDR3 bases: TGCAGTGCCCCGAATGTGAGAGCGAGGGGCACAGATACGCAGTACTTC. It codes for CSAPNVRARGTDTQYF.

Ten or more counts support this clonotype. V gene TRBV12-3 or TRBV12-4 combines with J gene TRBJ1-5, with D possibly TRBD1 on 5 matching bases. There are 16 residues in the CDR3. V was pared by 2 bases and J by 0 bases, with 11 bases between. The CDR3 DNA follows: TGTGCCAGCAGTTTACGACAGCTCAATAGCAATCAGCCCCAGCATTTT. Translated: CASSLRQLNSNQPQHF.

This clonotype was observed a single time. One base away lies a much larger clone, so this may be a sequencing read error. The chain links TRBV3-1 to TRBJ2-7; 7 nucleotides align to TRBD2. The CDR3 contains 14 residues. CDR1 and CDR2 from the germline V gene are LGHDT and YNNKEL (reference sequence). Trimming took 5 bases from V and 5 from J; bases not matched to a gene: 9. CDR3 sequence reads: CASSSWTSWHEQYF. The CDR3 bases are TGTGCCAGCAGCTCCTGGACTAGTTGGCACGAGCAGTACTTC.

Comments on this clonotype: The junction departs from germline at one end; a sequencing error may be responsible. This rearrangement joins TRBV7-2 to TRBJ2-7; 13 bases are shared with TRBD2. Per germline, CDR1 SGHTA and CDR2 FQGNSA. The CDR3 is 18 residues long. Written as DNA, the CDR3 is TGCGCCAGCAGCCCGCAGACTAGCGGGAGGCGTGACTCCTACGAGCAGTACTTC. Translation: CASSPQTSGRRDSYEQYF.